The T cell receptor (beta chain) under discussion was sequenced for a study of blood T cells in healthy people across ages (dated by TCRdb to the mid-2010s). Regarding the research as a whole: In model experiments, roughly one uniquely barcoded TCR beta cDNA molecule per two T cells was captured by template switching. Age-related changes in TCR beta repertoire diversity were measured in the study by deep sequencing normalized with unique cDNA molecular identifiers. Donors were grouped into four age groups: young (average roughly 15 years), middle-aged (under 40), aged (roughly 62) and long-lived (approximately 78). To avoid experimental bias, donors of different ages were distributed randomly across sequencing lanes. Using the same blood draw, the study looked at two additional independent replicas of 1 million unique cDNA reads for two donors, one aged 18 to 30 and the other aged 80 or older. Overall study results and their limits: Observed TCR beta diversity correlated strongly with the percentage of naive T cells measured by flow cytometry. Estimates of total diversity based on one million sequenced T cells were considered lower bounds and underestimates. Because the CMV infection status of the donors was unknown, age-related changes in expanded clonotypes may potentially have been confounded. Because profiling used bulk unsorted PBMCs, naive and antigen-experienced compartments could not be compared conclusively. Compared with the aged group, the long-lived group had more naive CD4+ T cells, fewer expanded clones and increased TCR diversity, a pattern suggesting age selection. As age increased, observed TCR beta diversity per million T cells dropped in a roughly linear way, and a significant reduction was already evident by age around 41.

The roughly 39 donors, aged roughly 6 to 95 years, were systemically healthy Caucasian individuals from Russia. Each donor gave 8 to 10 milliliters of peripheral blood, collected into EDTA-treated Vacutainer tubes. PBMCs were isolated by Ficoll-Paque density-gradient centrifugation, with at least 7 million obtained per sample. Trizol reagent was used to extract total RNA from PBMCs, with at least 5.5 micrograms per sample. For every donor, flow cytometry on a PBMC aliquot measured the percentage of naive CD45RAhigh/CD27high T cells. Comments on this clonotype: Its antigen is not yet known. One junction end does not reproduce the germline sequence, and a read error may be involved.

From a lookup of the germline V gene (reference sequence), CDR1 and CDR2 are SEHNR and FQNEAQ. The CDR3, from cysteine to phenylalanine, totals 20 residues. Only the CDR3 part of the read is kept: 60 bases, read in frame from the first base. The method was 5' RACE. Instrument on record: Illumina HiSeq 2500. A second about 7 to 11 cycle PCR used a sample-barcoded 5' primer and a J-beta primer mix. A template-switch 5' adaptor carrying 12 random nucleotides introduced a unique molecular identifier onto each TCR beta cDNA molecule. At least 3 million CDR3-containing paired-end reads were obtained from each sample. The Mint cDNA synthesis kit, primed by a TRBC-specific oligonucleotide, was used to synthesize first-strand cDNA from all RNA. All cDNA was treated with uracil-DNA glycosylase and then went through a first 18-cycle PCR with the universal primers M1SS and BC2_uni_R. The paper's data handling went like this. For normalization, 1 million high-quality reads were randomly selected from each sample, with every read carrying a distinct molecular identifier. Instead of being binned into consensus sequences, reads that shared molecular identifiers were thrown out. MiTCR, with a Q25 quality threshold and the strictest error-elimination algorithm, was used for CDR3 identification, clonotype clustering and error correction. A nonparametric unseen species model using Euler transformation provided a lower-bound estimate of total TCR beta diversity. The raw public data were reprocessed by TCRdb itself: fastp quality trimming at Q25, MiXCR clonotype calling, in-frame beta chains only. Rows are unified per CDR3 protein, each entry keeping the most common DNA and genes. Here the V and J calls rest on TCRdb's processing, not on the authors' analysis. For this sample the table gives over 950,000 distinct CDR3 sequences, of which more than 30% were detected only once. The top ten constitute about 12% of the sample.

The chain links TRBV7-9 with TRBJ2-3; no D gene can be assigned with confidence. The TCR comes from a young man in good health. The sample comprised blood. CDR3 protein: CASSLPSSGTKGGSTDAQYF. The nucleotide sequence reads TGTGCCAGCAGCTTACCCTCTTCAGGAACTAAGGGTGGTAGCACAGATGCGCAGTATTTT.